This T cell receptor (beta chain) was recorded in a study of blood T cells in healthy people across ages. The CDR3 runs to 14 residues. V was clipped by 1 base and J by 3 bases, with 10 bases between them. CDR1 is KGHSH, CDR2 LQKENI, per germline. It was approximately 10 milliliters of peripheral blood that were drawn from each donor. Primed by a sample-barcoded 5' primer and a J-beta primer mix, a second PCR proceeded for 7 to 11 cycles. Each cDNA molecule was tagged by a template-switch adaptor with 12 random nucleotides. TCRdb re-derived calls from the 5' RACE reads in MiXCR, one entry per CDR3 protein. The table has about 640,000 distinct CDR3 sequences, around three fifths seen once; the top ten hold 30% to 45%.

The chain carries TRBV18 and TRBJ2-7; D is unclear. Sequencing was done on a sample of blood. This clonotype originated in a man in his 60s in good health. The CDR3, as DNA: TGTGCCAGCTCACCACTTGGTGAGTTCTACGAGCAGTACTTC. It translates to CASSPLGEFYEQYF.